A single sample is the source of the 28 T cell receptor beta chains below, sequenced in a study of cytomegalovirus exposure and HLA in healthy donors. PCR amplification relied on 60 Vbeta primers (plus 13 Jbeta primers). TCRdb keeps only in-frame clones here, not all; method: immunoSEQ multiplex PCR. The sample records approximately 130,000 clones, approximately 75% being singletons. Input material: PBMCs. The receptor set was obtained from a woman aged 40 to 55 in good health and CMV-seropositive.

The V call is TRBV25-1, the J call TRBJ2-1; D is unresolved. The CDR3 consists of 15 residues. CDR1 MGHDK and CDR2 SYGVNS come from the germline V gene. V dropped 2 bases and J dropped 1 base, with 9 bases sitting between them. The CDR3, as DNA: TGTGCCAGCAGTGAAGGTCACGGGTCCTACAATGAGCAGTTCTTC. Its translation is CASSEGHGSYNEQFF.

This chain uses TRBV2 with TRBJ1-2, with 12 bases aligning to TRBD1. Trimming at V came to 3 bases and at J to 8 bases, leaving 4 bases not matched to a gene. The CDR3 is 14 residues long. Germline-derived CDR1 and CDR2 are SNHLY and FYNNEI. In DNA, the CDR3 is TGTGCCAGCAGTGAGGGACAGGGGGCGAGAGGCTACACCTTC. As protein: CASSEGQGARGYTF.

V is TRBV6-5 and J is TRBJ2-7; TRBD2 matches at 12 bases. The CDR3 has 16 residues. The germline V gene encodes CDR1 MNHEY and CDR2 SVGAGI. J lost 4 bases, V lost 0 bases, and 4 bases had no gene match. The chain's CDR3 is CASSYSRLAGGYEQYF. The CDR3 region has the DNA TGTGCCAGCAGTTACTCGAGGCTAGCGGGGGGGTACGAGCAGTACTTC.

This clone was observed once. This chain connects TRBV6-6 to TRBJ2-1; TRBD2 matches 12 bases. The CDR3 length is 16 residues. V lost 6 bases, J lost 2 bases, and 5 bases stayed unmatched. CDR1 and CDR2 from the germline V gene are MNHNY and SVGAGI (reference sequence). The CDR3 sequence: CASRPPSGRAYNEQFF. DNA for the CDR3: TGTGCCAGCAGACCTCCTAGCGGGAGGGCCTACAATGAGCAGTTCTTC.

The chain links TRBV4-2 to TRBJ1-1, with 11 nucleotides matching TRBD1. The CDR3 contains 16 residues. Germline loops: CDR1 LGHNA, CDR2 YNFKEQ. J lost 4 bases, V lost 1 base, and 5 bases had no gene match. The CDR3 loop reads CASSQVGQGAFTEAFF. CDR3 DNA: TGTGCCAGCAGCCAAGTTGGACAGGGGGCGTTCACTGAAGCTTTCTTT.

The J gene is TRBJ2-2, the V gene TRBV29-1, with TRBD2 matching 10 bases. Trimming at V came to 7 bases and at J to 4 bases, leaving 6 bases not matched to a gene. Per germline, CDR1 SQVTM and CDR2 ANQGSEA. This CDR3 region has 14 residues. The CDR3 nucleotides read TGCAGCGGGCTAGCGGGAGTGGGCACCGGGGAGCTGTTTTTT. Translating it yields CSGLAGVGTGELFF.

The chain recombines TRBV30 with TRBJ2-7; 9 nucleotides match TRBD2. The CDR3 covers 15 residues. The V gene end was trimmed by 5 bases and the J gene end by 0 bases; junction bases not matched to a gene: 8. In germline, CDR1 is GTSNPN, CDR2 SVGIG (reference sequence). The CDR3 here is CAWALGLAGSYEQYF. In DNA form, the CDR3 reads TGTGCCTGGGCCCTGGGACTAGCTGGCTCCTACGAGCAGTACTTC.

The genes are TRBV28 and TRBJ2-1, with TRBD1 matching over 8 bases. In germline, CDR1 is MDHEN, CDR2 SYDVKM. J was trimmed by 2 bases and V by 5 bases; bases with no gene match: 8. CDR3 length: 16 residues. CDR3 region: CASSTGTGPTYNEQFF. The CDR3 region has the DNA TGTGCCAGCAGTACCGGGACAGGACCCACCTACAATGAGCAGTTCTTC.

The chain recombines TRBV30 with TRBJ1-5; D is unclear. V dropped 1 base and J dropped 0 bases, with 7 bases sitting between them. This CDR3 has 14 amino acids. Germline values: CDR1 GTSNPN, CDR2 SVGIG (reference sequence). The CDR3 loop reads CAWSGAVSNQPQHF. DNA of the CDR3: TGTGCCTGGAGTGGGGCCGTTAGCAATCAGCCCCAGCATTTT.

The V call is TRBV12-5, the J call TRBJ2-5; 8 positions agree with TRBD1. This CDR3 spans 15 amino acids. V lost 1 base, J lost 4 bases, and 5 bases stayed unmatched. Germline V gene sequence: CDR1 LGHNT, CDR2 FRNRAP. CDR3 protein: CASGLGTGSGETQYF. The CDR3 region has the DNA TGTGCTAGTGGTTTGGGGACAGGGTCGGGAGAGACCCAGTACTTC.

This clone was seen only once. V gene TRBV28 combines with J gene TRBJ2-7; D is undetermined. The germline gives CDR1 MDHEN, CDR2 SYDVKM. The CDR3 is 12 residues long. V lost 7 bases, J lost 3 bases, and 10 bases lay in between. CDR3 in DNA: TGTGCCAGCATCTCAGACATCTACGAGCAGTACTTC. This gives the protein CASISDIYEQYF.

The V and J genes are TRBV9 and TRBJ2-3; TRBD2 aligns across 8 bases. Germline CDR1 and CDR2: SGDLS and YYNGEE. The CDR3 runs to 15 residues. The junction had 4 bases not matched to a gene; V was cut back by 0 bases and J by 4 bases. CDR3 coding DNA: TGTGCCAGCAGCGTAGCTACTAGCGGCGCAGATACGCAGTATTTT. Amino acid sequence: CASSVATSGADTQYF.

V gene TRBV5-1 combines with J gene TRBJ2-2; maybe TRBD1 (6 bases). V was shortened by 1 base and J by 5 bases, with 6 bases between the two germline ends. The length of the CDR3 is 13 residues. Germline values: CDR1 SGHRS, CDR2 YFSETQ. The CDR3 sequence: CASSLQGTGELFF. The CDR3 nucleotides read TGCGCCAGCAGCTTGCAGGGGACCGGGGAGCTGTTTTTT.

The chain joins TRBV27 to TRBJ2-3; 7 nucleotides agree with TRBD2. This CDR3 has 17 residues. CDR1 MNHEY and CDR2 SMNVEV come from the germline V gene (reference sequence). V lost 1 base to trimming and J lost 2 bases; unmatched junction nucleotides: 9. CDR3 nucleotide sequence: TGTGCCAGCAGTTTATTTGCGGGAGACACCCACACAGATACGCAGTATTTT. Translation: CASSLFAGDTHTDTQYF.

CDR3 in amino acids: CASSATTVGYEQYF. In DNA, the CDR3 is TGTGCCAGCAGCGCCACGACAGTAGGCTACGAGCAGTACTTC. The rearrangement links TRBV7-4 to TRBJ2-7, with D perhaps TRBD1 (5 bases). Trimming removed 5 bases from V and 3 bases from J, with 14 bases in between. The CDR3 has 14 amino acids. The germline V gene has CDR1 SGHVT and CDR2 SQSDAQ.

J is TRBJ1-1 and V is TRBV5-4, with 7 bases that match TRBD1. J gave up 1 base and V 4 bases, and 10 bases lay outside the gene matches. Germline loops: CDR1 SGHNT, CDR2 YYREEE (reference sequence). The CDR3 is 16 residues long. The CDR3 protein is CASSLMYGTENTEAFF. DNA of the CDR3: TGTGCCAGCAGCCTGATGTATGGGACAGAGAACACTGAAGCTTTCTTT.

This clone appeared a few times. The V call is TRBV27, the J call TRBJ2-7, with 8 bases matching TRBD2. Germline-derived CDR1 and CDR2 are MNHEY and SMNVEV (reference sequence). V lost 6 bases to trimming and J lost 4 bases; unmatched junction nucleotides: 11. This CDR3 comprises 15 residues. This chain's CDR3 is CASSRARGAVYEQYF. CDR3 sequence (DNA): TGTGCCAGCAGCCGGGCGCGGGGGGCAGTGTACGAGCAGTACTTC.

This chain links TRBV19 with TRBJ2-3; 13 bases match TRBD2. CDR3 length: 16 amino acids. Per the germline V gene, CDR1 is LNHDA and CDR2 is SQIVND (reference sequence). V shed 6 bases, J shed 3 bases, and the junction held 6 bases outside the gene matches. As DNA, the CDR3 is TGTGCCAGTAGCCCCCGGGGACTAGCGGGGACAGATACGCAGTATTTT. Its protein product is CASSPRGLAGTDTQYF. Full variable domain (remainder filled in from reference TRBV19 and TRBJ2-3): DGGITQSPKYLFRKEGQNVTLSCEQNLNHDAMYWYRQDPGQGLRLIYYSQIVNDFQKGDIAEGYSVSREKKESFPLTVTSAQKNPTAFYLCASSPRGLAGTDTQYFGPGTRLTVL.

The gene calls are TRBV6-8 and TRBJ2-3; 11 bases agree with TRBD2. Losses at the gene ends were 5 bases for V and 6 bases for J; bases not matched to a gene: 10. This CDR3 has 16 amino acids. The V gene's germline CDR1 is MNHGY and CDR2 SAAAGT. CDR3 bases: TGTGCCAGCAGTCAGCTGGGACTAGCGGCCCCGGATACGCAGTATTTT. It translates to CASSQLGLAAPDTQYF.

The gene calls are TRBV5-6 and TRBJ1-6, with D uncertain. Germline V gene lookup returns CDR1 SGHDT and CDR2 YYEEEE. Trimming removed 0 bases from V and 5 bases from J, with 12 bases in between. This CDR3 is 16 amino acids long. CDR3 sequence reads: CASSLARLDNNSPLHF. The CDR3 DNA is TGTGCCAGCAGCTTGGCGAGGTTGGATAATAATTCACCCCTCCACTTT.

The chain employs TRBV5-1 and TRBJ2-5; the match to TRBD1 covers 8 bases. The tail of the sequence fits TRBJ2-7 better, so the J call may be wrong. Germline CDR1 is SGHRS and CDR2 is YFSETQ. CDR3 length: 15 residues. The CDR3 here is CASSLAWGTGTEQYF. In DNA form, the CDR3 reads TGCGCCAGCAGCTTGGCGTGGGGGACAGGCACCGAGCAGTACTTC.

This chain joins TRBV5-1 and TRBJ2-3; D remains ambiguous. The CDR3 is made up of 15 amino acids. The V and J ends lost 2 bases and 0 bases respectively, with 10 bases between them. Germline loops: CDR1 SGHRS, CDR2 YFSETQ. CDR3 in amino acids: CASSLYTQSTDTQYF. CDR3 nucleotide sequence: TGCGCCAGCAGCTTATACACCCAAAGCACAGATACGCAGTATTTT. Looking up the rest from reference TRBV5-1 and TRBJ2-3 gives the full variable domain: KAGVTQTPRYLIKTRGQQVTLSCSPISGHRSVSWYQQTPGQGLQFLFEYFSETQRNKGNFPGRFSGRQFSNSRSEMNVSTLELGDSALYLCASSLYTQSTDTQYFGPGTRLTVL.

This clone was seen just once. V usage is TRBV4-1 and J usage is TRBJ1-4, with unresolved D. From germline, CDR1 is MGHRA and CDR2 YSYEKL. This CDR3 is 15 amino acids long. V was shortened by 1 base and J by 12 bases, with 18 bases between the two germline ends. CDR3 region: CASSQVERGPGELFF. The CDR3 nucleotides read TGCGCCAGCAGCCAAGTTGAGCGCGGACCCGGGGAACTGTTTTTT.

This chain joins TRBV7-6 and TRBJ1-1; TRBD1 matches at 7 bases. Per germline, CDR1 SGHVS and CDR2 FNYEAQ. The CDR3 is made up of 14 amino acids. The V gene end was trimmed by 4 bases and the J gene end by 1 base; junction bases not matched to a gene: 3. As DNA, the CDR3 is TGTGCCAGCAGCTCCGGGACAGCGAACACTGAAGCTTTCTTT. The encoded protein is CASSSGTANTEAFF.

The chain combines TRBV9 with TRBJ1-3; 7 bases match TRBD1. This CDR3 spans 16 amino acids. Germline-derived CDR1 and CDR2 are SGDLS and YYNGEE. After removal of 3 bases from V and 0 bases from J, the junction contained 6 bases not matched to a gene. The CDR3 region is CASSEGDRYSGNTIYF. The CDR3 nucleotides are TGTGCCAGCAGCGAGGGGGACAGATACTCTGGAAACACCATATATTTT.

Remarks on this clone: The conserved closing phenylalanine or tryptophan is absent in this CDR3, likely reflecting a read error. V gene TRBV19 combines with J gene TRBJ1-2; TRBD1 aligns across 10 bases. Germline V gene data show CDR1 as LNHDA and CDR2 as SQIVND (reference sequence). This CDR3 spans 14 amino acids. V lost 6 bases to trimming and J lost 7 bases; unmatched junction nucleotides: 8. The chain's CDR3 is CASSPDRGLGGYTL. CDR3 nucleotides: TGTGCCAGTAGCCCCGACAGGGGGCTTGGTGGCTACACCCTC.

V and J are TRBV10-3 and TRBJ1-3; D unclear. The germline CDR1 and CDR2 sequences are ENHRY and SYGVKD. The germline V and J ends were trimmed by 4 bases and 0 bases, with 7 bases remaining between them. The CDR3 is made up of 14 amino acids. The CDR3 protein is CAISVEGSGNTIYF. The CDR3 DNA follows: TGTGCCATCAGTGTCGAGGGCTCTGGAAACACCATATATTTT.

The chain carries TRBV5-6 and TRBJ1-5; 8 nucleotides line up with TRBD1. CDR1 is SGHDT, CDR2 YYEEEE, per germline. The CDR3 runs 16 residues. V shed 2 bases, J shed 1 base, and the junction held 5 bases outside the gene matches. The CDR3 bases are TGTGCCAGCAGCTTTGGTACAGGGGGAAGCAATCAGCCCCAGCATTTT. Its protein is CASSFGTGGSNQPQHF.